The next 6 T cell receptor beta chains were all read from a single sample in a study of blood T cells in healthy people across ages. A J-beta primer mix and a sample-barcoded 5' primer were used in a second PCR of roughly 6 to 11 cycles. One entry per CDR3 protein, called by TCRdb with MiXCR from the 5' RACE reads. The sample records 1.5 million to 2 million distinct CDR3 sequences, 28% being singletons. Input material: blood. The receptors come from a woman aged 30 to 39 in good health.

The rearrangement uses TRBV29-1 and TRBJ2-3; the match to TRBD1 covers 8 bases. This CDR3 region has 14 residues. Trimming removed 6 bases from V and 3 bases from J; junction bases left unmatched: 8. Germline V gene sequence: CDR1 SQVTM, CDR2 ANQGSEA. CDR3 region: CSVLRGQLTDTQYF. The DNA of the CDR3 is TGCAGCGTACTCAGGGGGCAATTGACAGATACGCAGTATTTT.

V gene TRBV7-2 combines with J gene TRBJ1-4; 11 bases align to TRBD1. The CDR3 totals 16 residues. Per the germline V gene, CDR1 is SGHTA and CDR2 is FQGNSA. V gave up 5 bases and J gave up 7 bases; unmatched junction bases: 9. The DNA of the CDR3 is TGTGCCAGCAGCGAACGGACAGGGGGCGGCTTTGAAAAACTGTTTTTT. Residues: CASSERTGGGFEKLFF.

CDR3 in amino acids: CASSQQIGGFSSYNEQFF. The CDR3 DNA reads as TGTGCCAGCAGCCAACAGATTGGAGGATTTAGCTCCTACAATGAGCAGTTCTTC. The chain joins TRBV14 to TRBJ2-1; D perhaps matches TRBD2 (5 bases). Trimming stripped 2 bases from V and 0 bases from J, with 17 bases between. CDR3 length: 18 amino acids. The germline V gene encodes CDR1 SGHDN and CDR2 FVKESK.

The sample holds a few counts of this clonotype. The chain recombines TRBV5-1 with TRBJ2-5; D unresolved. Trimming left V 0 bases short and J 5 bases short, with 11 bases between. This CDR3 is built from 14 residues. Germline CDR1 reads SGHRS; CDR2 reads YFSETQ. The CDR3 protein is CASSLGRPGETQYF. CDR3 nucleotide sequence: TGCGCCAGCAGCTTGGGACGACCCGGGGAGACCCAGTACTTC.

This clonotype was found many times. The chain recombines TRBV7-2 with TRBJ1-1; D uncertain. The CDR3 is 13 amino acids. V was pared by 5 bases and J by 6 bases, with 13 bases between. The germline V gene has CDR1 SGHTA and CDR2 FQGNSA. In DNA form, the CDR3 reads TGTGCCAGCAGCCTCCACCGTAACGCTGAAGCTTTCTTT. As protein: CASSLHRNAEAFF.

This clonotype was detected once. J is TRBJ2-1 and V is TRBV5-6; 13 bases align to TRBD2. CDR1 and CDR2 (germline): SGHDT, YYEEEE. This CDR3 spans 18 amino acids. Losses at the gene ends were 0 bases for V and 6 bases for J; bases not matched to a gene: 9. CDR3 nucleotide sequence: TGTGCCAGCAGCTTGGATCTACTAGCGGGGGGGCGATTCAATGAGCAGTTCTTC. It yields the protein CASSLDLLAGGRFNEQFF.